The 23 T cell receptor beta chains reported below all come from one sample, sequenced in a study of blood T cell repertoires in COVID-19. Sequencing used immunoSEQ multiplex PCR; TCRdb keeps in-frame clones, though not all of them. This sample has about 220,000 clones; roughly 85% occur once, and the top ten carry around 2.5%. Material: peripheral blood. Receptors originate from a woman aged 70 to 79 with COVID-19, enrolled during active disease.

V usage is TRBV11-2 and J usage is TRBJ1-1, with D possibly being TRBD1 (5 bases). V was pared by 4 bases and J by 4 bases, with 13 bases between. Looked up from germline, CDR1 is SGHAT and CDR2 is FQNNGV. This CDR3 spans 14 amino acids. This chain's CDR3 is CASSSQAQGTEAFF. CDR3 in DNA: TGTGCCAGCAGCTCCCAGGCTCAGGGCACTGAAGCTTTCTTT.

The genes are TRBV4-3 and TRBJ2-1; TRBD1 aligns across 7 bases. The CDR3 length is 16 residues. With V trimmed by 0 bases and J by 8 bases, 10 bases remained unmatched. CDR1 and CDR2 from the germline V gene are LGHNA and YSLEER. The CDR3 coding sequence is TGCGCCAGCAGCCAAGATAGATCGCACAGGGGCGATGAGCAGTTCTTC. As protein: CASSQDRSHRGDEQFF.

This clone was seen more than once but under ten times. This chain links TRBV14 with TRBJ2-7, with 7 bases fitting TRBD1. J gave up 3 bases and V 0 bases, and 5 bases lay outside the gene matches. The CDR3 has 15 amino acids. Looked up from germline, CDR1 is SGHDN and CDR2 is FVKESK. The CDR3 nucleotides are TGTGCCAGCAGCCAAGAAGTGGGACAGATCTACGAGCAGTACTTC. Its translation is CASSQEVGQIYEQYF.

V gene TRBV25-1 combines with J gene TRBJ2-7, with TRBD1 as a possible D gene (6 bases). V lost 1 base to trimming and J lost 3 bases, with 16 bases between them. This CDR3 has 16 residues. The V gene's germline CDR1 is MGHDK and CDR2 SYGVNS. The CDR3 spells CASSESGASRRYEQYF. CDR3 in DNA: TGTGCCAGCAGTGAATCAGGGGCAAGTAGACGCTACGAGCAGTACTTC.

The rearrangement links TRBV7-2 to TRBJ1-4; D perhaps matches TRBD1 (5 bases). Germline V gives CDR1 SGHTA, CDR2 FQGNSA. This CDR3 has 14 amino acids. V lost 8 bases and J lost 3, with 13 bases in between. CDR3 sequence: CASGGQGPNEKLFF. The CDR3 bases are TGTGCCAGCGGAGGGCAGGGACCTAATGAAAAACTGTTTTTT.

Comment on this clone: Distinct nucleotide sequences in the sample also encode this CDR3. The DNA of the CDR3 is TGTGCCAGCAGCGTAGCTCGAGGGAACTATGGCTACACCTTC. Residues: CASSVARGNYGYTF. The rearrangement links TRBV9 to TRBJ1-2, with D unclear. The germline V gene has CDR1 SGDLS and CDR2 YYNGEE. The ends were cut back, 0 bases at V and 2 bases at J, with 8 bases in the middle. The CDR3 has 14 residues.

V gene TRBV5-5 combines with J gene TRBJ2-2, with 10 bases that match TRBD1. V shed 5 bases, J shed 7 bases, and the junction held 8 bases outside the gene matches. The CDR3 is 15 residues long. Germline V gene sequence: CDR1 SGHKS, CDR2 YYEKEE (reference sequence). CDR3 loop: CASSYLGTGVGELFF. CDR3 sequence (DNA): TGTGCCAGCAGTTATCTTGGGACAGGGGTCGGGGAGCTGTTTTTT.

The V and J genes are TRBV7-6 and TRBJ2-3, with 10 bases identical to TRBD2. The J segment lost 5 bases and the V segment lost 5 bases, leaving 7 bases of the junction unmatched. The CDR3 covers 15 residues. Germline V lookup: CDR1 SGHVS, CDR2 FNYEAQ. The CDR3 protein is CASSPDASGRDTQYF. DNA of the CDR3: TGTGCCAGCAGCCCAGACGCTAGCGGGAGAGATACGCAGTATTTT.

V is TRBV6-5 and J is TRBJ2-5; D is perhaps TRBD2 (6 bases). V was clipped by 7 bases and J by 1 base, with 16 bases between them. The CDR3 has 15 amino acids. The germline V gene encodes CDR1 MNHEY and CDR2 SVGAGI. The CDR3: CASTKGSGLQETQYF. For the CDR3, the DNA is TGTGCCAGCACTAAAGGTAGCGGCCTCCAAGAGACCCAGTACTTC.

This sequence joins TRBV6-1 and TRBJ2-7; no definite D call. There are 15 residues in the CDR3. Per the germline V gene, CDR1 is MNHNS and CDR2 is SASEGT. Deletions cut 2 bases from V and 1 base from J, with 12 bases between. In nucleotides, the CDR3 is TGTGCCAGCAGTGAAAACAGCAGAAATTCCTACGAGCAGTACTTC. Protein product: CASSENSRNSYEQYF.

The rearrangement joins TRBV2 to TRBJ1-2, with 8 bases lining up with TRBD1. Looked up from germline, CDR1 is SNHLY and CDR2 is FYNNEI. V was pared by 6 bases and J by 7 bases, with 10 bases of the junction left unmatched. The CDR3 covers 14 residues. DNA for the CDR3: TGTGCCAGCAGCCTATCTCGGGACAGGATTGGCTACACCTTC. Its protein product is CASSLSRDRIGYTF.

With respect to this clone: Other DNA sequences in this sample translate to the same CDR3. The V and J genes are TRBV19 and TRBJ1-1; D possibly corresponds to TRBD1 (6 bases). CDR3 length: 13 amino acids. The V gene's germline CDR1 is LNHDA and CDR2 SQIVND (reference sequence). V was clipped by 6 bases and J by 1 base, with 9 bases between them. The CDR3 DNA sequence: TGTGCCAGTAGCCACAGGGAGAACACTGAAGCTTTCTTT. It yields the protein CASSHRENTEAFF.

This CDR3 reads CTSGYEGCEQYF. In nucleotides, the CDR3 is TGCACCAGCGGCTATGAGGGTTGCGAGCAGTACTTC. This sequence joins TRBV1 and TRBJ2-7; TRBD2 is the table's D call and was not checked against the DNA. TRBV1 is given as a pseudogene. CDR3 length: 12 residues.

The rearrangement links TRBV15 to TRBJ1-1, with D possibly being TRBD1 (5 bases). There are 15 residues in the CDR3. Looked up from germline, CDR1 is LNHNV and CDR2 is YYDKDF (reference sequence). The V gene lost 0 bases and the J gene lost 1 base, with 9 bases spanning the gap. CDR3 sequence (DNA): TGTGCCACCAGCAGAGAAGGAGGGACGAACACTGAAGCTTTCTTT. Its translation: CATSREGGTNTEAFF.

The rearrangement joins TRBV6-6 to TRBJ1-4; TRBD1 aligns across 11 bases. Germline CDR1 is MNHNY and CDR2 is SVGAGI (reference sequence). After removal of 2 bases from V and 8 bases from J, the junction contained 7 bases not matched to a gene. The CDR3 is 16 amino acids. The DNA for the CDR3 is TGTGCCAGCAGTTACCCCCTGGACAGGGGGCAAGAAAAACTGTTTTTT. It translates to CASSYPLDRGQEKLFF.

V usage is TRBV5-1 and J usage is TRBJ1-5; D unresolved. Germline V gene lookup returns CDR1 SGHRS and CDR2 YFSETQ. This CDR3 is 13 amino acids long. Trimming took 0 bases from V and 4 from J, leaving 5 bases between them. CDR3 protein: CASSLDRNQPQHF. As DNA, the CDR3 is TGCGCCAGCAGCTTGGACCGGAATCAGCCCCAGCATTTT.

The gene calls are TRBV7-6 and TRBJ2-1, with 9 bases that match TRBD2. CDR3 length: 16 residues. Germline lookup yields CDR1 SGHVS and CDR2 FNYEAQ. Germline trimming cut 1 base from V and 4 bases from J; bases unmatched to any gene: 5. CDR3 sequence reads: CASSLDIAGVYNEQFF. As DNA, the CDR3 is TGTGCCAGCAGCTTAGATATAGCGGGGGTTTACAATGAGCAGTTCTTC.

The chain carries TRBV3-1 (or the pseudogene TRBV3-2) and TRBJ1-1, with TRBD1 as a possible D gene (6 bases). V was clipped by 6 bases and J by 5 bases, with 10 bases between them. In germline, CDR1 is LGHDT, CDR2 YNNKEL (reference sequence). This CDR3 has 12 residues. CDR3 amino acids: CASRGGETEAFF. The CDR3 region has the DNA TGTGCCAGCAGAGGGGGAGAAACTGAAGCTTTCTTT.

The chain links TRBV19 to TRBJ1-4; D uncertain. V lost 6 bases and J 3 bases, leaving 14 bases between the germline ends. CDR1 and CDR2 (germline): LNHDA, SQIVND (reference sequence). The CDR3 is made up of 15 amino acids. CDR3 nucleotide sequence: TGTGCCAGTAGGGCGGGAGAGTCGGCTAATGAAAAACTGTTTTTT. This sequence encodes CASRAGESANEKLFF.

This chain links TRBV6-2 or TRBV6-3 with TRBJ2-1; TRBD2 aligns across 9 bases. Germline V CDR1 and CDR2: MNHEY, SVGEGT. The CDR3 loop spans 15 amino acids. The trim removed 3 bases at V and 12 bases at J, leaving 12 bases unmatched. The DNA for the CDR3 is TGTGCCAGCAGTTATAAGCGGGAGGCCCGTTCTGGGCAGTTCTTC. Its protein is CASSYKREARSGQFF.

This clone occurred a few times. The CDR3 here is CASSTRPGLAAEVYF. The CDR3, as DNA: TGTGCCAGTAGTACCCGTCCGGGACTAGCGGCGGAGGTGTACTTC. The chain links TRBV19 to TRBJ2-7; 11 nucleotides align to TRBD2. Trimming removed 4 bases from V and 12 bases from J; junction bases left unmatched: 14. The CDR3 runs to 15 residues. Germline CDR1 LNHDA, CDR2 SQIVND (reference sequence).

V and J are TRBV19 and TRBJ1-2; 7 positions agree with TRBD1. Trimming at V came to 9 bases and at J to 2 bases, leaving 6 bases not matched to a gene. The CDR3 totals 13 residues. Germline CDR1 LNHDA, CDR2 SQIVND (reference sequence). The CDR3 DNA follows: TGTGCCAGCGGACAGGCCCTAAACTATGGCTACACCTTC. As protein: CASGQALNYGYTF. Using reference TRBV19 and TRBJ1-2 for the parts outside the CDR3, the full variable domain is DGGITQSPKYLFRKEGQNVTLSCEQNLNHDAMYWYRQDPGQGLRLIYYSQIVNDFQKGDIAEGYSVSREKKESFPLTVTSAQKNPTAFYLCASGQALNYGYTFGSGTRLTVV.

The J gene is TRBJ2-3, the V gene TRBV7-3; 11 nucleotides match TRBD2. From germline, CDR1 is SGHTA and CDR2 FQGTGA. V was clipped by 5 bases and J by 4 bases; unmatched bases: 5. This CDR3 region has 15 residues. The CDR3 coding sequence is TGTGCCAGCAGCCCGTTAGCGGGAGGGTCAGATACGCAGTATTTT. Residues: CASSPLAGGSDTQYF.